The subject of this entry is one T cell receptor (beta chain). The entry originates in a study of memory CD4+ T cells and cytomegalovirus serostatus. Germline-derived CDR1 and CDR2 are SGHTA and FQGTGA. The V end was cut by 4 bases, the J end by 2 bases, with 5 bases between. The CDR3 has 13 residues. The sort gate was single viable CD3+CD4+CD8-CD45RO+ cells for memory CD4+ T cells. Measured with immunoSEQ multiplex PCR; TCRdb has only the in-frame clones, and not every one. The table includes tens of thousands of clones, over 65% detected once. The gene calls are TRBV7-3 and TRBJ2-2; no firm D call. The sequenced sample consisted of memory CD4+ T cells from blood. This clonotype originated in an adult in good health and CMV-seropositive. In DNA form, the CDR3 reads TGTGCCAGCAGCTCCCTAAACACCGGGGAGCTGTTTTTT. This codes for CASSSLNTGELFF.